This record looks at one T cell receptor beta chain sequence and its context. The antigen remains undetermined. Trimming cost V 4 bases and J 3 bases; bases outside gene matches: 6. This CDR3 contains 14 residues. The germline CDR1 and CDR2 sequences are SGHRS and YFSETQ. This entry comes from a study of beta chain features in type 1 diabetes. Study outcomes and limitations: Moderate but significant shortening of TCRB CDR3s was recorded in all four CD4+ subsets from Type 1 diabetes patients.

Expressed TCRB transcripts were sequenced because the isolated RNA had all been reverse transcribed beforehand. This table comes from immunoSEQ multiplex PCR, and its TCRdb copy is limited to in-frame clones, with some not included. The data contain about 150,000 clones, about 9.2% of them singletons. A sort by CD45RO/CCR7/CD25/CD127/CD95/CD27 yielded CD4+ naive, central memory, regulatory and stem cell-like memory cells. Sorted populations were all over 95% pure. The clonotype comes from a man between 18 and 35 years old in good health. The chain employs TRBV5-1 and TRBJ1-2, with TRBD1 identical over 7 bases. Sequenced sample: central memory CD4+ T cells from blood. In nucleotides, the CDR3 is TGCGCCAGCAGCGTGACAGGGCAGGACTATGGCTACACCTTC. Translated: CASSVTGQDYGYTF.